In this sample, the clone carrying this T cell receptor (beta chain) turned up many times. Its antigen is undetermined. The CDR3 is 15 residues long. The V and J ends lost 1 base and 7 bases respectively, with 14 bases between them. Looked up from germline, CDR1 is MGHDK and CDR2 is SYGVNS. This sample was taken from a study of Graves' ophthalmopathy and Graves' hyperthyroidism. The overall study: Upon initial diagnosis and before any treatment, peripheral blood was collected. Study observations and caveats: A model built from 13 signatures distinguished ophthalmopathy from stable hyperthyroidism with 85% to 90% sensitivity and approximately 80% specificity.

As the template, RNA transcripts were used to amplify TCR beta CDR3 regions. HTBI primers were employed in first-round RT-PCR, then a second-round multiplex PCR followed. One entry per CDR3 protein results from TCRdb running MiXCR on the multiplex PCR reads. The sample includes hundreds of thousands of distinct CDR3 sequences, over 40% of them seen just once. Ophthalmopathy donors' eye disease showed moderate-to-severe activity, CAS of at least 3, NOSPECS of at least 4 and duration under 3 months. Other autoimmune disease, uncontrolled infection, pregnancy and lactation led to exclusion. The source material was peripheral blood. This chain uses TRBV25-1 with TRBJ1-3, with a possible D match to TRBD1 (6 bases). The clonotype was recovered from an adult man with Graves' ophthalmopathy. CDR3 region: CASSESAGVGNTIYF. CDR3 sequence (DNA): TGTGCCAGCAGTGAATCTGCAGGGGTAGGGAACACCATATATTTT.